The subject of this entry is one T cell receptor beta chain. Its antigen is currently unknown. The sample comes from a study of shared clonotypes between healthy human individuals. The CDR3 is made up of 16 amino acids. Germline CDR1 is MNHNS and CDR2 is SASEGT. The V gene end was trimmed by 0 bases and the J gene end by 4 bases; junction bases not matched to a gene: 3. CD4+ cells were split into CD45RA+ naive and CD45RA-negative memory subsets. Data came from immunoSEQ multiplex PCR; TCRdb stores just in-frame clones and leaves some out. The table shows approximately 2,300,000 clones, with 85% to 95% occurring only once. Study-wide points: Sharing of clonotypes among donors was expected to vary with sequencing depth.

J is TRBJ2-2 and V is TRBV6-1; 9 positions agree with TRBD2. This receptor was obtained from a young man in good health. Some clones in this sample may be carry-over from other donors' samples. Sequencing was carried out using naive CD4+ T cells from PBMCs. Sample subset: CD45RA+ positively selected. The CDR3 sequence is CASSEAGLASTGELFF. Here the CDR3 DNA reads TGTGCCAGCAGTGAAGCGGGACTAGCTTCCACCGGGGAGCTGTTTTTT.